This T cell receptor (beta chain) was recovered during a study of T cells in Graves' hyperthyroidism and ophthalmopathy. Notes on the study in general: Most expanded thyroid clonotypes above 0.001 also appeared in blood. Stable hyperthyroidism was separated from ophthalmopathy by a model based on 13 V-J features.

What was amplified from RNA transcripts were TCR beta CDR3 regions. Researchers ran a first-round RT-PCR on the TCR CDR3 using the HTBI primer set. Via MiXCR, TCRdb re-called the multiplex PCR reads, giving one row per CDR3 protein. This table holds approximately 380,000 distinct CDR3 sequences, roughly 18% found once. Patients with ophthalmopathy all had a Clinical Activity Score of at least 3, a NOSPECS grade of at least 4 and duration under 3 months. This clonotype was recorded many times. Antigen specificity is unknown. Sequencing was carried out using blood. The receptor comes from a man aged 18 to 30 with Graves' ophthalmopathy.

CDR3 protein: CASSSIAGSITDTQYF. The CDR3 nucleotides are TGTGCCAGCAGCTCGATAGCGGGGTCAATCACAGATACGCAGTATTTT. The V gene is TRBV7-2, the J gene TRBJ2-3; TRBD2 matches 8 bases. The CDR3 runs to 16 residues. Looked up from germline, CDR1 is SGHTA and CDR2 is FQGNSA. After removal of 4 bases from V and 2 bases from J, the junction contained 8 bases not matched to a gene.